The 15 T cell receptor beta chains in this list originate from one sample, sequenced in a study of blood T cell repertoires in COVID-19. Some clones are missing from TCRdb's copy, which holds only in-frame ones; the method was immunoSEQ multiplex PCR. In the table there are over 200,000 clones, 87% of which are singletons. Sequences were obtained from peripheral blood. Source of these receptors: a man aged 35 to 55 with active or convalescent COVID-19.

The chain combines TRBV5-4 with TRBJ2-2; a weak D match, TRBD2 (7 bases). CDR3 length: 15 amino acids. Trimming removed 3 bases from V and 3 bases from J, with 12 bases in between. Germline-derived CDR1 and CDR2 are SGHNT and YYREEE (reference sequence). The CDR3 DNA follows: TGTGCCAGCAGCTATGGGGGGGGCTACACCGGGGAGCTGTTTTTT. This encodes CASSYGGGYTGELFF.

The rearrangement links TRBV5-1 to TRBJ1-1, with D unresolved. The CDR3 totals 14 residues. Deletions cut 0 bases from V and 2 bases from J, with 8 bases between. Germline V gives CDR1 SGHRS, CDR2 YFSETQ. The DNA for the CDR3 is TGCGCCAGCAGCTTGGGGGCCGATAACACTGAAGCTTTCTTT. Amino acid sequence: CASSLGADNTEAFF.

About this clone: The limits of the CDR3 on the DNA are not certain, so only TCRdb's listed CDR3 is given. The chain combines TRBV27 with TRBJ1-1. The CDR3 numbers 16 amino acids, ends counted. Germline lookup yields CDR1 MNHEY and CDR2 SMNVEV (reference sequence). The CDR3 protein is CASSFSLQRMNTEAFF.

This chain joins TRBV5-1 and TRBJ1-2; possibly TRBD1 for D (6 bases). Germline-derived CDR1 and CDR2 are SGHRS and YFSETQ. This CDR3 contains 17 residues. The germline V and J ends were trimmed by 0 bases and 8 bases, with 23 bases remaining between them. DNA for the CDR3: TGCGCCAGCAGCTTGGTGGTACAGGGACCGTCTAGTAAAGGCTACACCTTC. It specifies CASSLVVQGPSSKGYTF. Full variable domain (remainder filled in from reference TRBV5-1 and TRBJ1-2): KAGVTQTPRYLIKTRGQQVTLSCSPISGHRSVSWYQQTPGQGLQFLFEYFSETQRNKGNFPGRFSGRQFSNSRSEMNVSTLELGDSALYLCASSLVVQGPSSKGYTFGSGTRLTVV.

V and J are TRBV19 and TRBJ2-2; possible D gene TRBD2, 5 bases. Germline CDR1 and CDR2: LNHDA and SQIVND (reference sequence). CDR3 length equals 13 residues. Trimming removed 1 base at V and 6 bases at J, with 6 bases between. For the CDR3, the DNA is TGTGCCAGTAGTATAGTCGGGGCCGGGGAGCTGTTTTTT. This gives the protein CASSIVGAGELFF. Supplemented by reference TRBV19 and TRBJ2-2, the full variable domain reads DGGITQSPKYLFRKEGQNVTLSCEQNLNHDAMYWYRQDPGQGLRLIYYSQIVNDFQKGDIAEGYSVSREKKESFPLTVTSAQKNPTAFYLCASSIVGAGELFFGEGSRLTVL.

This chain joins TRBV27 and TRBJ2-3; D possibly corresponds to TRBD1 (5 bases). The V gene lost 1 base and the J gene lost 4 bases, with 12 bases spanning the gap. CDR3 length: 15 residues. The germline gives CDR1 MNHEY, CDR2 SMNVEV (reference sequence). This CDR3 is CASSLLGAGADTQYF. The CDR3 DNA reads TGTGCCAGCAGTTTATTAGGGGCCGGTGCAGATACGCAGTATTTT.

The chain links TRBV7-2 to TRBJ1-1; 7 bases fit TRBD1. The V and J ends lost 5 bases and 1 base, in that order; junction bases with no gene match: 10. CDR1 and CDR2 (germline): SGHTA, FQGNSA. The CDR3 totals 16 residues. The CDR3 region is CASSTRQGPPNTEAFF. For the CDR3, the DNA is TGTGCCAGCAGCACCCGACAGGGCCCCCCGAACACTGAAGCTTTCTTT.

The table lists this clone with a few counts. V gene TRBV5-4 combines with J gene TRBJ1-4; 9 nucleotides agree with TRBD1. The CDR3 loop spans 15 amino acids. Germline V gene data show CDR1 as SGHNT and CDR2 as YYREEE (reference sequence). With V trimmed by 4 bases and J by 5 bases, 6 bases remained unmatched. CDR3 DNA sequence: TGTGCCAGCAGCCAACAGGGGGCGCAGAATGAAAAACTGTTTTTT. Protein product: CASSQQGAQNEKLFF. Variable domain in full (rest from reference TRBV5-4 and TRBJ1-4): ETGVTQSPTHLIKTRGQQVTLRCSSQSGHNTVSWYQQALGQGPQFIFQYYREEENGRGNFPPRFSGLQFPNYSSELNVNALELDDSALYLCASSQQGAQNEKLFFGSGTQLSVL.

This clone is a singleton in its sample. The rearrangement joins TRBV27 to TRBJ2-2, with TRBD1 matching 8 bases. Trimming removed 3 bases from V and 7 bases from J; junction bases left unmatched: 7. Per the germline V gene, CDR1 is MNHEY and CDR2 is SMNVEV (reference sequence). The CDR3 has 15 amino acids. CDR3 loop: CASSFTGGRFGELFF. The CDR3 coding sequence is TGTGCCAGCAGTTTTACAGGGGGGCGCTTCGGGGAGCTGTTTTTT.

The chain couples TRBV5-1 to TRBJ1-1, with D unresolved. Per the germline V gene, CDR1 is SGHRS and CDR2 is YFSETQ. V shed 5 bases and J shed 3 bases, with 11 bases lying between them. The CDR3 length is 13 residues. The CDR3 DNA reads as TGCGCCAGCAGGCCCTGGTCGGACACTGAAGCTTTCTTT. Amino acid sequence: CASRPWSDTEAFF. Full variable domain (remainder filled in from reference TRBV5-1 and TRBJ1-1): KAGVTQTPRYLIKTRGQQVTLSCSPISGHRSVSWYQQTPGQGLQFLFEYFSETQRNKGNFPGRFSGRQFSNSRSEMNVSTLELGDSALYLCASRPWSDTEAFFGQGTRLTVV.

V gene TRBV19 combines with J gene TRBJ1-1; 7 bases align to TRBD1. CDR3 length equals 13 residues. Germline trimming cut 4 bases from V and 8 bases from J; bases unmatched to any gene: 7. Germline CDR1 reads LNHDA; CDR2 reads SQIVND (reference sequence). The CDR3 DNA sequence: TGTGCCAGTAGTACTATAGGGACAGCCGAAGCTTTCTTT. It is translated as CASSTIGTAEAFF.

The chain recombines TRBV19 with TRBJ1-1; D perhaps matches TRBD1 (6 bases). The CDR3 sequence is 12 residues long. Per germline, CDR1 LNHDA and CDR2 SQIVND (reference sequence). The ends were cut back, 10 bases at V and 1 base at J, with 10 bases in the middle. CDR3 sequence: CATSTGNTEAFF. The CDR3 region has the DNA TGTGCCACCTCGACAGGGAACACTGAAGCTTTCTTT.

J is TRBJ2-1 and V is TRBV7-2; 7 nucleotides align to TRBD2. V shed 1 base and J 13 bases; nucleotides not matched to a gene: 13. Germline values: CDR1 SGHTA, CDR2 FQGNSA. The CDR3 totals 15 residues. The CDR3 region is CASSLEGLAAFEQFF. The CDR3 DNA follows: TGTGCCAGCAGCTTAGAGGGTCTAGCGGCGTTTGAACAGTTCTTC.

The V call is TRBV5-1, the J call TRBJ1-6; no definite D call. The CDR3 loop spans 12 amino acids. V was pared by 0 bases and J by 10 bases, with 5 bases between. Germline V gene data show CDR1 as SGHRS and CDR2 as YFSETQ. The CDR3 protein is CASSLGPSPLHF. Here the CDR3 DNA reads TGCGCCAGCAGCTTGGGGCCGTCACCCCTCCACTTT.

V is TRBV18 and J is TRBJ2-1; 8 nucleotides agree with TRBD1. J gave up 3 bases and V 3 bases, and 13 bases lay outside the gene matches. CDR3 size: 18 residues. The V gene's germline CDR1 is KGHSH and CDR2 LQKENI. Here the CDR3 DNA reads TGTGCCAGCTCACCGGGCTTCACAGGGGGTGATTACTACAATGAGCAGTTCTTC. It specifies CASSPGFTGGDYYNEQFF.